One sample yielded the 10 T cell receptor beta chains listed below, sequenced in a study of cytotoxic CD8 clonotypes in ibrutinib-treated CLL. Method: immunoSEQ multiplex PCR; TCRdb's copy keeps in-frame clones and lacks some. The data contain under 200,000 clones, under 85% of them singletons. The sample was PBMCs, taken after 24 months of ibrutinib treatment. These receptors originate from a human donor with chronic lymphocytic leukemia.

The chain links TRBV5-1 to TRBJ2-4; perhaps TRBD2 as D (6 bases). The CDR3 is 14 amino acids. Germline V gene data show CDR1 as SGHRS and CDR2 as YFSETQ. Trimming pared 0 bases from V and 3 bases from J, leaving 7 bases between. The DNA for the CDR3 is TGCGCCAGCAGCTTGGTCGGGGGCAAAAACATTCAGTACTTC. Translated, it gives CASSLVGGKNIQYF.

This chain uses TRBV7-3 with TRBJ2-2; D is unclear. The CDR3 is 16 residues long. V was clipped by 9 bases and J by 1 base, with 18 bases between them. Per the germline V gene, CDR1 is SGHTA and CDR2 is FQGTGA. The CDR3, as DNA: TGTGCCAGTCACTCCCCCCATGACAAGAACACCGGGGAGCTGTTTTTT. Its protein product is CASHSPHDKNTGELFF.

The count of this clone is one. The chain carries TRBV6-5 and TRBJ1-1; D might be TRBD1 (5 bases). CDR1 and CDR2 from the germline V gene are MNHEY and SVGAGI. Trimming cost V 5 bases and J 0 bases, with 13 bases left between them. CDR3 length equals 15 residues. DNA of the CDR3: TGTGCCAGCAGTACTCTGCGGGGCTTGAACACTGAAGCTTTCTTT. Translation gives CASSTLRGLNTEAFF.

This clone was seen a single time. The V and J genes are TRBV5-1 and TRBJ2-7; D is unresolved. The CDR3 consists of 14 residues. Germline values: CDR1 SGHRS, CDR2 YFSETQ. Between the trimmed V and J ends, which lost 4 bases and 0 bases, there was a span of 11 bases. The CDR3 DNA sequence: TGCGCCAGCAGCCCCGCGGCCAACTCCTACGAGCAGTACTTC. Translating it yields CASSPAANSYEQYF.

The CDR3 DNA reads TGCGCCAGCAGCCAAGATAGGACTCACACCGGGGAGCTGTTTTTT. This translates into CASSQDRTHTGELFF. The chain joins TRBV4-3 to TRBJ2-2; TRBD2 is a possible D gene (5 bases). The CDR3 totals 15 residues. Per germline, CDR1 LGHNA and CDR2 YSLEER. Deletions cut 0 bases from V and 3 bases from J, with 8 bases between.

The chain carries TRBV5-8 and TRBJ1-6, with 8 bases lining up with TRBD1. Trimming took 2 bases from V and 7 from J; bases not matched to a gene: 2. From germline, CDR1 is SGHTS and CDR2 YDEGEE. The CDR3 covers 14 residues. The chain's CDR3 is CASSFRQGNSPLHF. In nucleotides, the CDR3 is TGTGCCAGCAGCTTCCGACAGGGGAATTCACCCCTCCACTTT.

This sequence joins TRBV29-1 and TRBJ2-1; 12 positions agree with TRBD2. V trimming: 8 bases; J trimming: 9 bases; junction bases outside the gene matches: 5. The CDR3 contains 12 residues. Per germline, CDR1 SQVTM and CDR2 ANQGSEA. CDR3 in amino acids: CSSSGRAGEQFF. The CDR3 DNA is TGCAGCTCTAGCGGGAGGGCCGGTGAGCAGTTCTTC.

The V call is TRBV7-2, the J call TRBJ1-5; D possibly corresponds to TRBD1 (6 bases). V dropped 5 bases and J dropped 3 bases, with 14 bases sitting between them. This CDR3 comprises 15 residues. Germline V lookup: CDR1 SGHTA, CDR2 FQGNSA. CDR3 loop: CASSLEQGFNQPQHF. The CDR3 region has the DNA TGTGCCAGCAGCCTAGAACAGGGATTCAATCAGCCCCAGCATTTT. Using reference TRBV7-2 and TRBJ1-5 for the parts outside the CDR3, the full variable domain is GAGVSQSPSNKVTEKGKDVELRCDPISGHTALYWYRQSLGQGLEFLIYFQGNSAPDKSGLPSDRFSAERTGGSVSTLTIQRTQQEDSAVYLCASSLEQGFNQPQHFGDGTRLSIL.

This clone was seen a single time. The J gene is TRBJ2-7, the V gene TRBV19; TRBD1 agrees at 7 bases. The length of the CDR3 is 14 residues. V lost 1 base and J lost 2; bases outside the gene matches: 2. Germline V lookup: CDR1 LNHDA, CDR2 SQIVND (reference sequence). CDR3 sequence: CASSIGTGAYEQYF. The CDR3, as DNA: TGTGCCAGTAGTATAGGAACAGGGGCCTACGAGCAGTACTTC.

CDR3 in DNA: TGTGCCAGCAGCTTATCTGGGACCCAAGAGACCCAGTACTTC. As protein: CASSLSGTQETQYF. This chain joins TRBV7-9 and TRBJ2-5, with D perhaps assigned TRBD1 or TRBD2 (5 bases each). V was cut by 2 bases and J by 1 base, with 8 bases left in between. The germline V gene has CDR1 SEHNR and CDR2 FQNEAQ (reference sequence). This CDR3 spans 14 amino acids.